This entry features one TCR beta chain sequence. Antigen specificity is unknown. These data come from a study of cytomegalovirus exposure and HLA in healthy donors. General study results and limits: A later analysis linked a missense variant in DCLRE1C to the trimming of TCR beta V and J genes. With DRB1 most and HLA-C fewest, TCR association rates differed between HLA loci in a later analysis.

PCR involved 60 Vbeta and 13 Jbeta primers. Data came from immunoSEQ multiplex PCR; TCRdb stores just in-frame clones and leaves some out. The sample shows 150,000 to 200,000 clones, about 65% of them seen only once. The V gene's germline CDR1 is SGHTS and CDR2 YDEGEE. The V segment lost 3 bases and the J segment 3 bases; nucleotides outside the gene matches: 2. The CDR3 extends over 13 amino acids. The sequenced sample was PBMCs. The chain combines TRBV5-8 with TRBJ2-7; 8 bases are a match to TRBD1. The sequence came from a middle-aged man in good health and CMV-seropositive. CDR3 DNA sequence: TGTGCCAGCAGCTGGGGACAGGTCTACGAGCAGTACTTC. This translates into CASSWGQVYEQYF.